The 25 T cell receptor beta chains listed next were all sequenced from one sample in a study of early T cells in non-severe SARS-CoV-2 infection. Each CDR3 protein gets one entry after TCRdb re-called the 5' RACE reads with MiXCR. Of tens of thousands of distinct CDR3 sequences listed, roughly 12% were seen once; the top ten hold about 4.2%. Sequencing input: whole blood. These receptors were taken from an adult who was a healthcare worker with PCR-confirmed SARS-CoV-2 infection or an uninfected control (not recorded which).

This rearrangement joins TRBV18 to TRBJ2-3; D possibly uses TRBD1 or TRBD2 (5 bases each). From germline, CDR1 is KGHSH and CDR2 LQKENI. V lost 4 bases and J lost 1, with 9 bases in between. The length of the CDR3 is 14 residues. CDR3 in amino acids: CASSRGVGTDTQYF. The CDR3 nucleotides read TGTGCCAGCTCACGAGGGGTAGGCACAGATACGCAGTATTTT.

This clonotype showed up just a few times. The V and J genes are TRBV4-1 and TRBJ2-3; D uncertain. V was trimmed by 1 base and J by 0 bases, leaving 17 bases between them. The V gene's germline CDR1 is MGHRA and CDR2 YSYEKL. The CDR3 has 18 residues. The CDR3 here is CASSQVSFVGPSTDTQYF. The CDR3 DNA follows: TGCGCCAGCAGCCAAGTCAGTTTTGTCGGACCTAGCACAGATACGCAGTATTTT.

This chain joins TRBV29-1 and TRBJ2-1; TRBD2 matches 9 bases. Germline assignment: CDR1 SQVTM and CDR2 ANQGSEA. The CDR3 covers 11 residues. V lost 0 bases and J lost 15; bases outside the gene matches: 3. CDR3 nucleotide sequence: TGCAGCGTTGAAGATCCTAGCGGGGTGTTCTTC. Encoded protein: CSVEDPSGVFF.

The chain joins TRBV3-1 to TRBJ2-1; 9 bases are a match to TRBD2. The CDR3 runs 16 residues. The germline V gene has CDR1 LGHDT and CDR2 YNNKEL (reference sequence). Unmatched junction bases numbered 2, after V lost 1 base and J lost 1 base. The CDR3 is CASSQASGGSYNEQFF. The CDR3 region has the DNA TGTGCCAGCAGCCAAGCCAGCGGGGGGTCCTACAATGAGCAGTTCTTC.

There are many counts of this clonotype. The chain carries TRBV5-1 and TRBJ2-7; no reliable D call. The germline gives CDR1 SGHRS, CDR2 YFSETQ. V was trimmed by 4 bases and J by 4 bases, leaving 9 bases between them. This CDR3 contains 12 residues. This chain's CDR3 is CASSPAEYEQYF. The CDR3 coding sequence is TGCGCCAGCAGCCCTGCCGAGTACGAGCAGTACTTC.

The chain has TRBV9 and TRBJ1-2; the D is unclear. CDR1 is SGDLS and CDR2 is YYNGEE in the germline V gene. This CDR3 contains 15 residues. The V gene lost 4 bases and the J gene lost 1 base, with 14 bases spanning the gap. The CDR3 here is CASSSGALLNYGYTF. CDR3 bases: TGTGCCAGCAGCAGCGGAGCCCTCCTTAACTATGGCTACACCTTC.

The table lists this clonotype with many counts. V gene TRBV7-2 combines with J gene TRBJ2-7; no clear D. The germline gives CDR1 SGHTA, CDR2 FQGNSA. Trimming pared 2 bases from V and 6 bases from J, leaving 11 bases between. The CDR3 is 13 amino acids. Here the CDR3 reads CASSLTYQVEQYF. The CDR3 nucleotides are TGTGCCAGCAGCTTAACCTACCAGGTCGAGCAGTACTTC.

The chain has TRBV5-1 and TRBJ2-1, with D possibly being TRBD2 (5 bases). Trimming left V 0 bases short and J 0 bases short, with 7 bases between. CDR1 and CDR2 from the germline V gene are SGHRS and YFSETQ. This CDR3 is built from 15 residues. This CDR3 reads CASSLAGDSYNEQFF. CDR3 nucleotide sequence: TGCGCCAGCAGCTTGGCCGGGGACTCCTACAATGAGCAGTTCTTC.

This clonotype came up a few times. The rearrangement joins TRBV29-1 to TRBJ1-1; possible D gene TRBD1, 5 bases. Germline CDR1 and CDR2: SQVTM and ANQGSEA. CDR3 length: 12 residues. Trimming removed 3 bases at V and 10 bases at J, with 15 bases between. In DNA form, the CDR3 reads TGCAGCGTTGACCTCCTGGTGGGGGGAGCTTTCTTT. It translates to CSVDLLVGGAFF.

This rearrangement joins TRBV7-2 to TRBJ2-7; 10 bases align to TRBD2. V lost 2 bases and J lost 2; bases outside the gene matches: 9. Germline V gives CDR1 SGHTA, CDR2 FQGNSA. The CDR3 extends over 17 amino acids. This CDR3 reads CASSLSSLAGAPYEQYF. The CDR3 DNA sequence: TGTGCCAGCAGCTTAAGTTCGCTAGCGGGGGCACCCTACGAGCAGTACTTC.

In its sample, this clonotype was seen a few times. In DNA form, the CDR3 reads TGTGCCATACGGGAGGGCCTAAATAAATACGAGCAGTACTTC. Amino acids: CAIREGLNKYEQYF. The V call is TRBV10-3, the J call TRBJ2-7, with 8 bases that match TRBD2. With 9 bases clipped from V and 4 bases from J, the junction kept 11 bases outside the gene matches. The CDR3 totals 14 residues. Looked up from germline, CDR1 is ENHRY and CDR2 is SYGVKD.

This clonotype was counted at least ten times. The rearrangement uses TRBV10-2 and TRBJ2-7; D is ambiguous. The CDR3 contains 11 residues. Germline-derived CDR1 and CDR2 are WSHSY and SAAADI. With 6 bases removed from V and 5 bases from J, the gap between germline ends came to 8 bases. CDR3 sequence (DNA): TGCGCCAGCAGGGGCTACGACGAGCAGTACTTC. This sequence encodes CASRGYDEQYF.

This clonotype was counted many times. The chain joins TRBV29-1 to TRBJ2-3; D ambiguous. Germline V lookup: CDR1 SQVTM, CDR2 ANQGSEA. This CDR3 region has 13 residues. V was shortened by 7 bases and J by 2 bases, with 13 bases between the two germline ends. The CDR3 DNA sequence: TGCAGCGCGGCCAGCAGACTCACAGATACGCAGTATTTT. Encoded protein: CSAASRLTDTQYF.

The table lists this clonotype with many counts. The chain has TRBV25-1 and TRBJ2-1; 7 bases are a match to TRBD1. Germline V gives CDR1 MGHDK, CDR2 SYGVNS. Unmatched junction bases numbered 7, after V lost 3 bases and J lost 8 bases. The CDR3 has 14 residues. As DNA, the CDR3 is TGTGCCAGCAGTGAGACAGGGTTTTATCATGAGCAGTTCTTC. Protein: CASSETGFYHEQFF.

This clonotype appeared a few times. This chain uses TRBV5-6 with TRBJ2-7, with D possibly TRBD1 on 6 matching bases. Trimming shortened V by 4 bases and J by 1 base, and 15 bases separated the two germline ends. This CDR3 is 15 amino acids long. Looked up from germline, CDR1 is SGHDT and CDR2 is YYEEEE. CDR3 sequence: CASSDLRQDSYEQYF. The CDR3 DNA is TGTGCCAGCAGCGACTTGAGACAGGATTCCTACGAGCAGTACTTC.

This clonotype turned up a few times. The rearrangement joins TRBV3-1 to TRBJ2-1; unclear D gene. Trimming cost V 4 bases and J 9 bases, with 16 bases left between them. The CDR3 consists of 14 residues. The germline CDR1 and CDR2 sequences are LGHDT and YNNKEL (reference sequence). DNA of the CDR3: TGTGCCAGCAGCCCCCAAGGTCGACGTAGTGAGCAGTTCTTC. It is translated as CASSPQGRRSEQFF.

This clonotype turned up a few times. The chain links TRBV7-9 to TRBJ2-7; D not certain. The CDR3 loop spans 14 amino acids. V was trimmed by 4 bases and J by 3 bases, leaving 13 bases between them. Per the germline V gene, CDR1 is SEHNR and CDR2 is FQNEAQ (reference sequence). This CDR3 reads CASSSDLKDYEQYF. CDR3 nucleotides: TGTGCCAGCAGCTCGGACCTGAAAGACTACGAGCAGTACTTC.

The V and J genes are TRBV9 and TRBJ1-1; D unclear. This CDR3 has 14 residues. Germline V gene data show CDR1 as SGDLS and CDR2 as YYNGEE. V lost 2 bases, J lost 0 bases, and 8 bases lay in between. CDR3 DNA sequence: TGTGCCAGCAGCGTCGGACTGATGAACACTGAAGCTTTCTTT. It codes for CASSVGLMNTEAFF.

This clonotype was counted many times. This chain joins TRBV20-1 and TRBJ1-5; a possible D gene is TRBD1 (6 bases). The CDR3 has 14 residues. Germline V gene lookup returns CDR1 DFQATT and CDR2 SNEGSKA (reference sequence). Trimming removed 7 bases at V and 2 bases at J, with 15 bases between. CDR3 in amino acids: CSVRGGTGNQPQHF. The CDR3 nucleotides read TGCAGTGTAAGAGGGGGGACGGGCAATCAGCCCCAGCATTTT.

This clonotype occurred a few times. CDR3 DNA sequence: TGTGCCAGCACACCCACGGGAGGGTTGGGCACCGGGGAGCTGTTTTTT. It yields the protein CASTPTGGLGTGELFF. V gene TRBV12-3 or TRBV12-4 combines with J gene TRBJ2-2, with 8 bases lining up with TRBD2. V was pared by 7 bases and J by 4 bases, with 11 bases of the junction left unmatched. This CDR3 contains 16 residues.

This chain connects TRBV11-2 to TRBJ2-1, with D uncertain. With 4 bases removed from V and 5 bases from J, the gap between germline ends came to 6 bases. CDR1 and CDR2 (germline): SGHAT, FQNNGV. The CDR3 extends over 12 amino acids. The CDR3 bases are TGTGCCAGCAGCTCTTTAAACAATGAGCAGTTCTTC. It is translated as CASSSLNNEQFF. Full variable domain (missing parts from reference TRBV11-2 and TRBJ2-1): EAGVAQSPRYKIIEKRQSVAFWCNPISGHATLYWYQQILGQGPKLLIQFQNNGVVDDSQLPKDRFSAERLKGVDSTLKIQPAKLEDSAVYLCASSSLNNEQFFGPGTRLTVL.

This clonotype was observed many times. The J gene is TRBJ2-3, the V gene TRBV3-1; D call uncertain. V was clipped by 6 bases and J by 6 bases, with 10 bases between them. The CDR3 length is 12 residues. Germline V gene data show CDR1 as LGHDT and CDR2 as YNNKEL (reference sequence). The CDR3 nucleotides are TGTGCCAGCAGTCCGGATGGGGATACGCAGTATTTT. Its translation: CASSPDGDTQYF.

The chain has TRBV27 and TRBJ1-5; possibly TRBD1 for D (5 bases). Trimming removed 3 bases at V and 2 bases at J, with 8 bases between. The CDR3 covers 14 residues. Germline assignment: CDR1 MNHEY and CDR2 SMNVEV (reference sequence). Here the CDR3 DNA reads TGTGCCAGCAGTTTCCTAGGGGGCAATCAGCCCCAGCATTTT. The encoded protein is CASSFLGGNQPQHF.

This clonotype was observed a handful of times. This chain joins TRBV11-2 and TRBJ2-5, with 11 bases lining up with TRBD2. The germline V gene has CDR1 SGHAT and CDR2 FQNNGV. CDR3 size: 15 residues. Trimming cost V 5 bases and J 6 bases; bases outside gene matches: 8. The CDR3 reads CASSPTSGRPKTQYF. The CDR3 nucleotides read TGTGCCAGCAGCCCTACTAGCGGGAGACCTAAGACCCAGTACTTC. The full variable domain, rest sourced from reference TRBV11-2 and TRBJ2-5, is EAGVAQSPRYKIIEKRQSVAFWCNPISGHATLYWYQQILGQGPKLLIQFQNNGVVDDSQLPKDRFSAERLKGVDSTLKIQPAKLEDSAVYLCASSPTSGRPKTQYFGPGTRLLVL.

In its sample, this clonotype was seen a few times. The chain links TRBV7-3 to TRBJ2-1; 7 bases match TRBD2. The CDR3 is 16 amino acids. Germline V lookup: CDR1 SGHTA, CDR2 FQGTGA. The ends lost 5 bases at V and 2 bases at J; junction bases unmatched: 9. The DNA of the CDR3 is TGTGCCAGCAGCCCGGCGGGTGCGGGAGCCTACAATGAGCAGTTCTTC. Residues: CASSPAGAGAYNEQFF.